These T cell receptor beta chains were read from a single sample in a study of breast tumors, draining lymph nodes, adjacent tissues. TCRdb reanalysed the multiplex PCR reads using MiXCR and keeps one entry per CDR3 protein. The sample carries about 180,000 distinct CDR3 sequences, 30% to 35% recorded once. Sample: axillary lymph node tissue. These receptors all come from a female donor with breast cancer. Some clones in this sample may be carry-over from other donors' samples. CDR3s include the opening cysteine and the closing phenylalanine or tryptophan. The D gene is left open where the match is weak. Clone size is shown for a subset of rows, as once, few, many or a class of expanded clone.

j_call: TRBJ1-4
d_call: -
v_call: TRBV5-5
clone_size: once
cdr3_aa: CASTFRFRDEKLFF
cdr3_nt: TGTGCCAGCACCTTTCGGTTCAGGGATGAAAAACTGTTTTTT

j_call: TRBJ2-5
d_call: -
v_call: TRBV4-3
clone_size: many
cdr3_aa: CASSQDPQWETQYF
cdr3_nt: TGCGCCAGCAGCCAAGATCCCCAATGGGAGACCCAGTACTTC

j_call: TRBJ1-6
d_call: TRBD1
v_call: TRBV30
clone_size: many
cdr3_aa: CAWSLTGHGGISPLHF
cdr3_nt: TGTGCCTGGAGCTTGACAGGGCATGGGGGTATTTCACCCCTCCACTTT

j_call: TRBJ1-2
d_call: -
v_call: TRBV3-1
clone_size: many
cdr3_aa: CASSPSGAHGYTF
cdr3_nt: TGTGCCAGCAGCCCATCCGGGGCACACGGCTACACCTTC

j_call: TRBJ1-3
d_call: -
v_call: TRBV4-1
clone_size: many
cdr3_aa: CASSHLRARGYGNTIYF
cdr3_nt: TGCGCCAGCAGCCATCTCCGCGCCAGGGGATATGGAAACACCATATATTTT

j_call: TRBJ1-5
d_call: -
v_call: TRBV6-6
clone_size: -
cdr3_aa: CASTKPVVRNQPQHF
cdr3_nt: TGTGCCAGCACCAAGCCGGTTGTACGCAATCAGCCCCAGCATTTT

j_call: TRBJ2-7
d_call: -
v_call: TRBV28
clone_size: few
cdr3_aa: CASTYPRGSTYEQYF
cdr3_nt: TGTGCCAGCACCTACCCCCGGGGCTCAACCTACGAGCAGTACTTC

j_call: TRBJ1-2
d_call: -
v_call: TRBV4-1
clone_size: many
cdr3_aa: CASSQDTQGSYGYTF
cdr3_nt: TGCGCCAGCAGCCAAGATACGCAGGGTTCCTATGGCTACACCTTC

j_call: TRBJ1-2
d_call: -
v_call: TRBV29-1
clone_size: many
cdr3_aa: CSVESGFGGYTF
cdr3_nt: TGCAGCGTTGAATCAGGGTTCGGTGGCTACACCTTC

j_call: TRBJ1-2
d_call: TRBD1
v_call: TRBV11-2
clone_size: -
cdr3_aa: CASSRTGTGDGYTF
cdr3_nt: TGTGCCAGCAGCCGAACCGGGACAGGGGATGGCTACACCTTC

j_call: TRBJ1-4
d_call: TRBD1
v_call: TRBV19
clone_size: -
cdr3_aa: CASSIDEQGSEKLFF
cdr3_nt: TGTGCCAGTAGTATAGATGAACAGGGGAGTGAAAAACTGTTTTTT

j_call: TRBJ2-7
d_call: TRBD2
v_call: TRBV5-1
clone_size: once
cdr3_aa: CASSAGGSYEQYF
cdr3_nt: TGCGCCAGCAGCGCGGGGGGGTCCTACGAGCAGTACTTC

j_call: TRBJ1-2
d_call: TRBD1
v_call: TRBV7-8
clone_size: many
cdr3_aa: CASSPRTGNYGYTF
cdr3_nt: TGTGCCAGCAGCCCTCGGACAGGGAACTATGGCTACACCTTC

j_call: TRBJ2-5
d_call: -
v_call: TRBV7-3
clone_size: many
cdr3_aa: CASSSTPQGPQETQYF
cdr3_nt: TGTGCCAGCAGCTCTACCCCACAGGGCCCTCAAGAGACCCAGTACTTC

j_call: TRBJ1-2
d_call: -
v_call: TRBV11-2
clone_size: -
cdr3_aa: CASSLRGGTASVGHTF
cdr3_nt: TGTGCCAGCAGCTTACGGGGGGGGACTGCTTCGGTTGGCCACACCTTC

j_call: TRBJ1-5
d_call: -
v_call: TRBV6-5
clone_size: many
cdr3_aa: CASSYSGSGNQPQHF
cdr3_nt: TGTGCCAGCAGTTACTCGGGGTCGGGCAATCAGCCCCAGCATTTT

j_call: TRBJ2-3
d_call: -
v_call: TRBV7-9
clone_size: -
cdr3_aa: CASSLVAINTDTQYF
cdr3_nt: TGTGCCAGCAGCTTAGTGGCCATAAACACAGATACGCAGTATTTT

j_call: TRBJ2-7
d_call: -
v_call: TRBV3-1
clone_size: many
cdr3_aa: CASSLDISYEQYF
cdr3_nt: TGTGCCAGCAGCCTGGACATCTCCTACGAGCAGTACTTC

j_call: TRBJ2-3
d_call: -
v_call: TRBV10-3
clone_size: -
cdr3_aa: CAISVGGGSDTQYF
cdr3_nt: TGTGCCATCAGTGTAGGGGGGGGTTCAGATACGCAGTATTTT

j_call: TRBJ2-5
d_call: TRBD1
v_call: TRBV28
clone_size: -
cdr3_aa: CASSKATGGAETQYF
cdr3_nt: TGTGCCAGCAGCAAAGCGACAGGGGGCGCAGAGACCCAGTACTTC

j_call: TRBJ2-2
d_call: -
v_call: TRBV6-5
clone_size: many
cdr3_aa: CASSPFGGELFF
cdr3_nt: TGTGCCAGCAGCCCCTTCGGCGGGGAGCTGTTTTTT

j_call: TRBJ2-5
d_call: -
v_call: TRBV20-1
clone_size: many
cdr3_aa: CSASRPQETQYF
cdr3_nt: TGCAGTGCTAGCAGGCCCCAAGAGACCCAGTACTTC

j_call: TRBJ1-4
d_call: -
v_call: TRBV6-2/TRBV6-3
clone_size: many
cdr3_aa: CASSKGPSEKLFF
cdr3_nt: TGTGCCAGCAGCAAGGGACCGTCTGAAAAACTGTTTTTT

j_call: TRBJ2-2
d_call: TRBD2
v_call: TRBV5-1
clone_size: -
cdr3_aa: CASSLEWLAGGLFF
cdr3_nt: TGCGCCAGCAGCTTGGAGTGGCTAGCGGGGGGGCTGTTTTTT

j_call: TRBJ2-3
d_call: -
v_call: TRBV4-2
clone_size: many
cdr3_aa: CASSQAGLALDTQYF
cdr3_nt: TGTGCCAGCAGCCAAGCGGGGCTAGCATTAGATACGCAGTATTTT

j_call: TRBJ1-6
d_call: TRBD1
v_call: TRBV2
clone_size: many
cdr3_aa: CASRGQGFSPLHF
cdr3_nt: TGTGCCAGCCGGGGACAGGGGTTTTCACCCCTCCACTTT

j_call: TRBJ1-5
d_call: TRBD1
v_call: TRBV10-1
clone_size: many
cdr3_aa: CASRGQGYSNQPQHF
cdr3_nt: TGCGCCAGCAGGGGACAGGGTTATAGCAATCAGCCCCAGCATTTT